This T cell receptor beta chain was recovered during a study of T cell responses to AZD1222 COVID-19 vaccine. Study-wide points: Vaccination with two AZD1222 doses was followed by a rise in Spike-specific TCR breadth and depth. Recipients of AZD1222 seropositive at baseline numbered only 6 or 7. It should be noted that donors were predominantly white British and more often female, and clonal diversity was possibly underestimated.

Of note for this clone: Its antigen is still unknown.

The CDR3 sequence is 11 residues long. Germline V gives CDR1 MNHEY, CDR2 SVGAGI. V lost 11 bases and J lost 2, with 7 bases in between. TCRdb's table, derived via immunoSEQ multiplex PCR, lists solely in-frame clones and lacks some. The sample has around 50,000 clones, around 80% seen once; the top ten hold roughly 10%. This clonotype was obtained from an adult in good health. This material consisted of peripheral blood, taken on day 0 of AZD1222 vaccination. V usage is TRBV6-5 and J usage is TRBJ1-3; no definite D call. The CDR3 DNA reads TGTGCCGCGGGTACTGGAAACACCATATATTTT. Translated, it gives CAAGTGNTIYF.